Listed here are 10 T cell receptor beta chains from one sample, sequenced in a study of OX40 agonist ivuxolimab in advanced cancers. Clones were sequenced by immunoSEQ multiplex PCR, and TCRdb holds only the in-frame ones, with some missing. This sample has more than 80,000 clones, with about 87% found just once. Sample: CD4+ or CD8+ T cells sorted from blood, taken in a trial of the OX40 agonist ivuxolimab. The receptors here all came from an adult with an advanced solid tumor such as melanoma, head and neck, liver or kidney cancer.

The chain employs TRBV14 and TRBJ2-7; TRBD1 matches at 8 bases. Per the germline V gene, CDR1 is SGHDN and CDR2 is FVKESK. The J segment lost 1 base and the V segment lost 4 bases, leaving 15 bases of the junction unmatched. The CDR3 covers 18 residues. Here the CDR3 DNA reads TGTGCCAGCAGCCCTCGTCCCGGGACAGGCACATATTCCTACGAGCAGTACTTC. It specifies CASSPRPGTGTYSYEQYF.

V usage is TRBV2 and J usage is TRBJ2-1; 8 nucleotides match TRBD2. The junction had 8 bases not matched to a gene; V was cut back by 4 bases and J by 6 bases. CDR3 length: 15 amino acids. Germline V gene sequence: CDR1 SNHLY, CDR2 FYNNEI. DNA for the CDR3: TGTGCCAGCAGTGTTGAGCGGGGGTACACCAATGAGCAGTTCTTC. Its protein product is CASSVERGYTNEQFF.

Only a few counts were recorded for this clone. The CDR3 sequence: CASSSDRLSNQPQHF. Written as DNA, the CDR3 is TGTGCCAGCAGCTCGGACAGACTTAGCAATCAGCCCCAGCATTTT. The chain combines TRBV7-9 with TRBJ1-5, with a tentative D call TRBD1 (6 bases). CDR3 length: 15 residues. The V end was cut by 4 bases, the J end by 0 bases, with 10 bases between. Germline CDR1 and CDR2: SEHNR and FQNEAQ (reference sequence).

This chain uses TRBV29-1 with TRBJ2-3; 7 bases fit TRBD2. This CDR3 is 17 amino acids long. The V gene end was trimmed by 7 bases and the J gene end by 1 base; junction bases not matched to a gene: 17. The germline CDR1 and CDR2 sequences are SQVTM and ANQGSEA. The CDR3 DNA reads TGCAGCGGACGACAGTATGGGAGGGATGAGGGCACAGATACGCAGTATTTT. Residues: CSGRQYGRDEGTDTQYF.

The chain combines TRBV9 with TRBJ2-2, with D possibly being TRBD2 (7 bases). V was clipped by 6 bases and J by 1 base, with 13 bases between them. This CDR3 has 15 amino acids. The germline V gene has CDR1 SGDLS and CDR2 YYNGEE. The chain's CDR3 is CASTRGGENTGELFF. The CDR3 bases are TGTGCCAGCACCAGAGGGGGGGAGAACACCGGGGAGCTGTTTTTT.

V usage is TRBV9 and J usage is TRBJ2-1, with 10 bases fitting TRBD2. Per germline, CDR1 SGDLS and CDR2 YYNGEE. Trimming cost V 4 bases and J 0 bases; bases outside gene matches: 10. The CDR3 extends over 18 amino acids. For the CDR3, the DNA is TGTGCCAGCAGCCGCAGCGGGGGGGCCTCGAGCTCCTACAATGAGCAGTTCTTC. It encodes CASSRSGGASSSYNEQFF.

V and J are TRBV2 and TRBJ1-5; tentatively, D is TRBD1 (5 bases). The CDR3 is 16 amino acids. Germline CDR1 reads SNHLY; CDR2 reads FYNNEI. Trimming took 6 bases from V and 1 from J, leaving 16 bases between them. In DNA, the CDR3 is TGTGCCAGCAGGGGGCTACGGGGCTTGAGCAATCAGCCCCAGCATTTT. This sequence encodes CASRGLRGLSNQPQHF. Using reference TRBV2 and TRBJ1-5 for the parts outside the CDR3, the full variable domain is EPEVTQTPSHQVTQMGQEVILRCVPISNHLYFYWYRQILGQKVEFLVSFYNNEISEKSEIFDDQFSVERPDGSNFTLKIRSTKLEDSAMYFCASRGLRGLSNQPQHFGDGTRLSIL.

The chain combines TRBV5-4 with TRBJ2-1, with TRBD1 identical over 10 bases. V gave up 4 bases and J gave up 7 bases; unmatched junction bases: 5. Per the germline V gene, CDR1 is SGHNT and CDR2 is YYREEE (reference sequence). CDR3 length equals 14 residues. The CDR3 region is CASSPDRGENEQFF. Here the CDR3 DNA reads TGTGCCAGCAGCCCGGACAGGGGGGAGAATGAGCAGTTCTTC.

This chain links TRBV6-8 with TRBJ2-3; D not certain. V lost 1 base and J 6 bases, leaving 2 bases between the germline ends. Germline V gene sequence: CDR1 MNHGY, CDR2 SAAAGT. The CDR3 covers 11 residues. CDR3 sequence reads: CASSYLDTQYF. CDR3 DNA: TGTGCCAGCAGTTACTTGGATACGCAGTATTTT.

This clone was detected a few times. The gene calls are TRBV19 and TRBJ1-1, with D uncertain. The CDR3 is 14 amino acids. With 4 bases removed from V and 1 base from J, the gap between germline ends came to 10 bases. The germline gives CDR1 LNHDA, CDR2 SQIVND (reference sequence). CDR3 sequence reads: CASSTYRRNTEAFF. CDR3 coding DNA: TGTGCCAGTAGTACCTACAGAAGGAACACTGAAGCTTTCTTT.